The T cell receptor beta chain under discussion was sequenced for a study of spatial heterogeneity in lung cancer. Across the whole study: A unique TCR and UMI combination showed up more than ten times in raw reads, on average. Study results and caveats: The authors estimated that approximately 7% of tumor T cells were covered for alpha chains and about 12% for beta chains. Expanded alpha and beta TCR counts within tumors tracked tumor mutation counts.

Time point meaning: sample taken at primary tumor resection. Donors were some 72 untreated early-stage non-small cell lung cancer patients. With 3 bases clipped from V and 8 bases from J, the junction kept 8 bases outside the gene matches. The CDR3 covers 14 residues. The germline V gene encodes CDR1 SGHTA and CDR2 FQGNSA. On each TCR cDNA molecule, a unique molecular identifier was present. One entry per CDR3 protein results from TCRdb running MiXCR on the 5' RACE reads. The sample has about 20,000 distinct CDR3 sequences, 2.8% seen once. This clonotype was detected many times. The antigen remains unidentified.

The V gene is TRBV7-2, the J gene TRBJ2-3; 7 bases map to TRBD1. The TCR originated in a male donor with early-stage non-small cell lung cancer. Material: lung tumor tissue, obtained at surgery. The CDR3 reads CASSFHRGTGTQYF. CDR3 DNA sequence: TGTGCCAGCAGCTTTCACAGGGGCACCGGTACGCAGTATTTT. The full variable domain, in which reference TRBV7-2 and TRBJ2-3 provide the parts outside the CDR3, is GAGVSQSPSNKVTEKGKDVELRCDPISGHTALYWYRQSLGQGLEFLIYFQGNSAPDKSGLPSDRFSAERTGGSVSTLTIQRTQQEDSAVYLCASSFHRGTGTQYFGPGTRLTVL.